This entry features one T cell receptor beta chain sequence. Antigen: not known. Unexposed donor CD4+ T cells date from about 2011-2018, before the COVID-19 pandemic. The cells were cultured for less than twelve days before CD4+ T cells were isolated. Profiling relied on immunoSEQ multiplex PCR, and the TCRdb table lists in-frame clones only, not all of them. The sample records roughly 18,000 clones, about 70% being singletons. Looked up from germline, CDR1 is MNHEY and CDR2 is SMNVEV (reference sequence). The CDR3 consists of 15 residues. V shed 11 bases and J shed 5 bases, with 23 bases lying between them. The data belong to a study of CD4 T cells in relation to SARS-CoV-2 and coronaviruses. Across the study: PBMCs were cultured with antigen for nine to eleven days before TCR beta sequencing.

The V gene is TRBV27, the J gene TRBJ2-3, with D possibly TRBD1 on 6 matching bases. The sequence came from a human donor in good health. The sample comprised CD4+ T cells from PBMCs, cultured in vitro. The CDR3 sequence is CAGKGQGLSVDTQYF. For the CDR3, the DNA is TGTGCCGGAAAAGGCCAGGGGTTGTCGGTAGATACGCAGTATTTT.